These T cell receptor beta chains were read from a single sample in a study of CD8 T cell repertoires and HIV-1 epitope variants. TCRdb's copy holds only in-frame clones and misses some; the assay was immunoSEQ multiplex PCR. Of several thousand clones detected, 70% appear once; the ten largest clones hold around 40%. Their antigens are not known. The sequencing input was cultured CD8+ T cells derived from PBMCs. These receptors were collected from a male donor with HIV. The CDR3 runs from the conserved cysteine through the conserved F or W. The D gene is left open where the match is weak. Size tells how often a clone was seen (once, few, many) or the class of an expanded clone, and some rows leave it out.

NA,NA,TRBJ2-7,TRBV2,TGTGCCAGCAGTGAAGCGCGAGGGGCCCACGAGCAGTACTTC,CASSEARGAHEQYF
NA,NA,TRBJ1-2,TRBV11-1,TGTGCCAGCAGCTTTACGGGAGACTATGGCTACACCTTC,CASSFTGDYGYTF
few,NA,TRBJ2-7,TRBV28,TGTGCCAGCAGTACCGAGGACCTGGGCGTTTACGAGCAGTACTTC,CASSTEDLGVYEQYF
NA,NA,TRBJ2-1,TRBV28,TGTGCCAGCAGACCTAGACAGCCTGATTACAATGAGCAGTTCTTC,CASRPRQPDYNEQFF
NA,NA,TRBJ2-3,TRBV6-1,TGTGCCAGCAGTGAAGCGTGGGGAAGGACAGATACGCAGTATTTT,CASSEAWGRTDTQYF
NA,NA,TRBJ1-1,TRBV18,TGTGCCAGCTCATCGGTCACCAACACTGAAGCTTTCTTT,CASSSVTNTEAFF
NA,NA,TRBJ1-5,TRBV28,TGTGCCAGCAGTTTAGAGTACGGCAATCAGCCCCAGCATTTT,CASSLEYGNQPQHF
once,NA,TRBJ2-1,TRBV19,TGTGCCAGTAGTGCGACAGGCTTTGGGGAGCAGTTCTTC,CASSATGFGEQFF
NA,TRBD2,TRBJ2-7,TRBV19,TGTGCCAGTAGTATTAGCGGGGGGCCTTACGAGCAGTACTTC,CASSISGGPYEQYF
NA,TRBD1,TRBJ2-7,TRBV28,TGTGCCAGCATCGGGACAGGGAATTACGAGCAGTACTTC,CASIGTGNYEQYF
few,NA,TRBJ2-3,TRBV28,TGTGCCAGCAGACGCGGGACTTACTACACAGATACGCAGTATTTT,CASRRGTYYTDTQYF
NA,NA,TRBJ2-1,TRBV19,TGTGCCAGTAGTATAGGGTCCACTGGATCCCTTTACAATGAGCAGTTCTTC,CASSIGSTGSLYNEQFF
NA,NA,TRBJ1-1,TRBV19,TGTGCCAGTAGTATCGGTGACAGGCTGACGAACACTGAAGCTTTCTTT,CASSIGDRLTNTEAFF
NA,TRBD1,TRBJ2-5,TRBV4-3,TGCGCCAGCAGCCAAGGGGTAGGGGGCCCCCAGGAGACCCAGTACTTC,CASSQGVGGPQETQYF
NA,TRBD2,TRBJ2-1,TRBV15,TGTGCCACCAGCATTGGGACTAGGGAGTACAATGAGCAGTTCTTC,CATSIGTREYNEQFF
NA,NA,TRBJ1-5,TRBV28,TGTGCCAGCACCACACCCAGGGGGCCCCAGCATTTT,CASTTPRGPQHF
NA,NA,TRBJ2-2,TRBV4-1,TGCGCCAGCAGCCATAGTGGGACCAACACCGGGGAGCTGTTTTTT,CASSHSGTNTGELFF
NA,NA,TRBJ2-2,TRBV15,TGTGCCACCCGTAATAGCTTGAGCACCGGGGAGCTGTTTTTT,CATRNSLSTGELFF
NA,NA,TRBJ2-5,TRBV10-2,TGCGCCAGCAGCCCTACTAGCCTCCAAGAGACCCAGTACTTC,CASSPTSLQETQYF
NA,NA,TRBJ1-6,TRBV11-2,TGTGCCAGCAGCTTAGGGGGGGGGCAGCATTCACCCCTCCACTTT,CASSLGGGQHSPLHF
NA,NA,TRBJ1-1,TRBV19,TGTGCCAGTAGTAATAGGGCGGAGGGCACTGAAGCTTTCTTT,CASSNRAEGTEAFF
once,TRBD1,TRBJ2-1,TRBV5-5,TGTGCCAGCAGCACAGGGGGAAATGAGCAGTTCTTC,CASSTGGNEQFF
NA,TRBD2,TRBJ2-2,TRBV19,TGTGCCAGTATGATCGGGGGGACCGGGGAGCTGTTTTTT,CASMIGGTGELFF